This passage covers 17 T cell receptor beta chains from one sample sequenced in a study of neurological immune-mediated disorders. TCRdb fed the 5' RACE reads into MiXCR, producing one record per CDR3 protein. The sample yields 84,000 or so distinct CDR3 sequences, around 10% seen once. The sample taken for sequencing was PBMCs. These receptors originate from a middle-aged man in good health.

Many counts were recorded for this clonotype. At one end the junction does not follow the germline gene, possibly because of a read error. This chain joins TRBV20-1 and TRBJ2-1; weak D call: TRBD2 (6 bases). Germline V gene data show CDR1 as DFQATT and CDR2 as SNEGSKA (reference sequence). The CDR3 is made up of 13 amino acids. The CDR3 loop reads CSAREPAGPSGLF. The CDR3, as DNA: TGCAGTGCTAGAGAGCCAGCGGGCCCAAGTGGGCTCTTC.

This clonotype was detected ten times or more. The chain has TRBV6-2 or TRBV6-3 and TRBJ1-2; tentatively, D is TRBD1 (6 bases). Deletions cut 3 bases from V and 4 bases from J, with 12 bases between. The CDR3 length is 14 residues. CDR1 MNHEY and CDR2 SVGEGT come from the germline V gene. The CDR3 nucleotides are TGTGCCAGCAGTTATCTGGACAGCAGCTATGGCTACACCTTC. As protein: CASSYLDSSYGYTF.

Details on this clonotype: Just one base apart from a much larger clone, this may be a read error. This sequence joins TRBV5-6 and TRBJ1-3, with TRBD1 matching 7 bases. CDR3 size: 16 residues. Germline V gene sequence: CDR1 SGHDT, CDR2 YYEEEE. CDR3 DNA sequence: TGTTCCAGCAGCGATTCAGGGGGGTACTCTGGAAACACCATATATTTT. Its protein is CSSSDSGGYSGNTIYF.

This clonotype was found many times. The chain carries TRBV12-5 and TRBJ2-1, with TRBD2 as a possible D gene (7 bases). This CDR3 is built from 15 residues. The V gene lost 2 bases and the J gene lost 10 bases, with 18 bases spanning the gap. Germline assignment: CDR1 LGHNT and CDR2 FRNRAP. CDR3 coding DNA: TGTGCTAGTGGTTTGAATTTTGCGGGGGCGGACGAGCAGTTCTTC. Amino acid sequence: CASGLNFAGADEQFF.

This clonotype showed up many times. V usage is TRBV2 and J usage is TRBJ2-1; TRBD2 aligns across 13 bases. Trimming took 6 bases from V and 3 from J; bases not matched to a gene: 8. The CDR3 extends over 17 amino acids. In germline, CDR1 is SNHLY, CDR2 FYNNEI. As DNA, the CDR3 is TGTGCCAGCAGCGTCGGGACTAGCGGGACGATCTACAATGAGCAGTTCTTC. The encoded protein is CASSVGTSGTIYNEQFF.

This clonotype was picked up many times. J is TRBJ2-7 and V is TRBV5-1; D unclear. Germline CDR1 is SGHRS and CDR2 is YFSETQ. There are 14 residues in the CDR3. V lost 4 bases, J lost 2 bases, and 13 bases lay in between. CDR3 protein: CASSAPGFTYEQYF. The CDR3 nucleotides read TGCGCCAGCAGCGCCCCAGGATTCACCTACGAGCAGTACTTC.

This clonotype appeared many times. The chain combines TRBV9 with TRBJ1-2; possible D gene TRBD1, 6 bases. CDR3 size: 13 residues. V was shortened by 1 base and J by 7 bases, with 11 bases between the two germline ends. Looked up from germline, CDR1 is SGDLS and CDR2 is YYNGEE. CDR3 sequence reads: CASSVWGAGGYTF. The CDR3 nucleotides are TGTGCCAGCAGCGTATGGGGGGCAGGTGGCTACACCTTC. The full variable domain, completed using reference TRBV9 and TRBJ1-2, is DSGVTQTPKHLITATGQRVTLRCSPRSGDLSVYWYQQSLDQGLQFLIQYYNGEERAKGNILERFSAQQFPDLHSELNLSSLELGDSALYFCASSVWGAGGYTFGSGTRLTVV.

The CDR3 sequence is CATQRNVIQPQHF. The CDR3 nucleotides are TGTGCAACCCAGAGGAATGTAATTCAGCCCCAGCATTTT. V is TRBV6-2 or TRBV6-3 and J is TRBJ1-5; D call uncertain. Germline V gene data show CDR1 as MNHEY and CDR2 as SVGEGT. The CDR3 sequence is 13 residues long.

This clonotype showed up many times. The chain employs TRBV20-1 and TRBJ1-1; D is possibly TRBD1 (5 bases). The germline gives CDR1 DFQATT, CDR2 SNEGSKA (reference sequence). CDR3 length: 13 residues. Trimming shortened V by 0 bases and J by 2 bases, and 7 bases separated the two germline ends. This CDR3 is CSARDQGNTEAFF. The CDR3 DNA sequence: TGCAGTGCTAGAGATCAGGGAAACACTGAAGCTTTCTTT.

As concerns this clonotype: A clone one base away is much larger, so this may be a read error. The chain combines TRBV5-6 with TRBJ2-7; 7 bases map to TRBD1. Germline V gene sequence: CDR1 SGHDT, CDR2 YYEEEE. CDR3 length: 14 residues. Unmatched junction bases numbered 9, after V lost 7 bases and J lost 2 bases. CDR3 sequence: CASRRIGGPYEQYF. The DNA of the CDR3 is TGTGCCAGCCGGAGGATAGGGGGCCCCTACGAGCAGTACTTC.

This clonotype was recorded a few times. The chain recombines TRBV7-2 with TRBJ2-5, with 15 positions matching TRBD2. V shed 3 bases, J shed 3 bases, and the junction held 2 bases outside the gene matches. CDR3 size: 16 residues. Per germline, CDR1 SGHTA and CDR2 FQGNSA. CDR3 in DNA: TGTGCCAGCAGCTTGGGACTAGCGGGGGGAAAAGAGACCCAGTACTTC. Protein product: CASSLGLAGGKETQYF.

This chain joins TRBV27 and TRBJ1-6, with D unresolved. Per germline, CDR1 MNHEY and CDR2 SMNVEV (reference sequence). Trimming removed 3 bases at V and 10 bases at J, with 10 bases between. The CDR3 extends over 13 amino acids. This CDR3 reads CASSFSESSPLHF. As DNA, the CDR3 is TGTGCCAGCAGTTTCAGTGAAAGCTCACCCCTCCACTTT.

Ten or more counts support this clonotype. The V gene is TRBV7-2, the J gene TRBJ2-3; possibly TRBD2 for D (6 bases). Germline V gene data show CDR1 as SGHTA and CDR2 as FQGNSA. Trimming cost V 4 bases and J 1 base, with 9 bases left between them. CDR3 length: 14 amino acids. The CDR3 nucleotides are TGTGCCAGCAGCTCGGGGGAGGGCACAGATACGCAGTATTTT. Encoded protein: CASSSGEGTDTQYF.

This clonotype was observed at least ten times. The V call is TRBV7-2, the J call TRBJ2-3; 8 bases agree with TRBD2. In germline, CDR1 is SGHTA, CDR2 FQGNSA. Trimming at V came to 1 base and at J to 8 bases, leaving 8 bases not matched to a gene. The CDR3 runs 15 residues. CDR3 DNA sequence: TGTGCCAGCAGCTTAGGGTGGCTAGCGGGTGGTACGCAGTATTTT. It codes for CASSLGWLAGGTQYF.

This clonotype occurred many times. The chain carries TRBV5-6 and TRBJ2-5; 7 bases align to TRBD2. Germline V CDR1 and CDR2: SGHDT, YYEEEE. With 4 bases clipped from V and 9 bases from J, the junction kept 9 bases outside the gene matches. The CDR3 totals 13 residues. CDR3 sequence reads: CASSTDLGGAQYF. CDR3 coding DNA: TGTGCCAGCAGCACGGACCTGGGGGGGGCCCAGTACTTC.

This clonotype was picked up a small number of times. The chain has TRBV10-3 and TRBJ2-7, with D tentatively TRBD2 (6 bases). Germline V lookup: CDR1 ENHRY, CDR2 SYGVKD. This CDR3 has 18 residues. V dropped 0 bases and J dropped 5 bases, with 23 bases sitting between them. The CDR3 region is CAISESNLHRRGFNEQYF. The CDR3, as DNA: TGTGCCATCAGTGAGTCCAACTTACACCGACGGGGGTTTAACGAGCAGTACTTC.

This clonotype was seen repeatedly, ten times or more. The chain is built from TRBV12-3 or TRBV12-4 and TRBJ1-5, with TRBD1 matching 7 bases. Germline trimming cut 6 bases from V and 1 base from J; bases unmatched to any gene: 9. The CDR3 has 16 residues. CDR3 residues: CASRFEGAISNQPQHF. The CDR3 nucleotides are TGTGCCAGCAGGTTCGAGGGGGCGATCAGCAATCAGCCCCAGCATTTT.